The next 21 T cell receptor beta chains were all read from a single sample in a study of cytomegalovirus exposure and HLA in healthy donors. The PCR made use of 60 Vbeta and 13 Jbeta primers. Here immunoSEQ multiplex PCR was the method, and the copy in TCRdb shows in-frame clones only, minus some. The sample comprises 150,000 to 200,000 clones, just over 75% of which are singletons, and about 1% rests with the top ten. Sequenced input: PBMCs. The receptor set was obtained from a woman between 40 and 55 years old in good health and CMV-seronegative.

The gene calls are TRBV2 and TRBJ1-2; D is ambiguous. This CDR3 has 14 amino acids. The V gene lost 4 bases and the J gene lost 0 bases, with 9 bases spanning the gap. Per the germline V gene, CDR1 is SNHLY and CDR2 is FYNNEI. The CDR3 loop reads CASSAQPTNYGYTF. The CDR3 bases are TGTGCCAGCAGTGCACAGCCCACTAACTATGGCTACACCTTC.

The rearrangement joins TRBV7-9 to TRBJ1-2; 7 bases match TRBD1. Germline V gene lookup returns CDR1 SEHNR and CDR2 FQNEAQ (reference sequence). Trimming cost V 3 bases and J 0 bases; bases outside gene matches: 7. The CDR3 spans 16 residues. The CDR3 spells CASSFLTGVTNYGYTF. CDR3 DNA: TGTGCCAGCAGCTTTTTAACAGGGGTGACTAACTATGGCTACACCTTC.

The chain combines TRBV30 with TRBJ2-3; 12 bases line up with TRBD1. The junction had 5 bases not matched to a gene; V was cut back by 3 bases and J by 4 bases. CDR1 GTSNPN and CDR2 SVGIG come from the germline V gene (reference sequence). This CDR3 region has 15 residues. CDR3 in DNA: TGTGCCTGGAGCGCCGGGACAGGGGGCGCAGATACGCAGTATTTT. It is translated as CAWSAGTGGADTQYF.

The table lists this clone with a count of one. The J gene is TRBJ1-3, the V gene TRBV9; TRBD1 matches 7 bases. The CDR3 length is 13 residues. The germline CDR1 and CDR2 sequences are SGDLS and YYNGEE. Germline trimming cut 7 bases from V and 4 bases from J; bases unmatched to any gene: 5. CDR3 nucleotides: TGTGCCAGCGCGACAGGGCCAGGAAACACCATATATTTT. Its protein product is CASATGPGNTIYF.

The chain carries TRBV5-1 and TRBJ2-1, with a tentative D call TRBD2 (6 bases). V was trimmed by 4 bases and J by 8 bases, leaving 16 bases between them. The CDR3 is 14 residues long. Per germline, CDR1 SGHRS and CDR2 YFSETQ. The CDR3 sequence is CASSRLEVSDEQFF. In nucleotides, the CDR3 is TGCGCCAGCAGCCGACTAGAGGTGAGCGATGAGCAGTTCTTC.

The chain combines TRBV12-5 with TRBJ2-7, with 9 bases identical to TRBD2. This CDR3 has 14 residues. Germline V gives CDR1 LGHNT, CDR2 FRNRAP. The CDR3 bases are TGTGAAACGGCGGGAGGGCCGTCTGTAAACGAGCAGTACTTC. Protein sequence: CETAGGPSVNEQYF.

This clone was detected once. The gene calls are TRBV5-1 and TRBJ2-7; 9 bases are shared with TRBD1. CDR1 and CDR2 from the germline V gene are SGHRS and YFSETQ. V dropped 5 bases and J dropped 2; count of bases not matched to a gene: 8. The CDR3 contains 15 residues. CDR3 loop: CASRRETGGTYEQYF. As DNA, the CDR3 is TGCGCCAGCAGGAGGGAAACAGGGGGCACCTACGAGCAGTACTTC.

This chain uses TRBV5-6 with TRBJ2-3; 12 bases map to TRBD2. The CDR3 runs 16 residues. In germline, CDR1 is SGHDT, CDR2 YYEEEE. Trimming took 0 bases from V and 4 from J; bases not matched to a gene: 3. The CDR3 is CASSLETSGSSDTQYF. In DNA, the CDR3 is TGTGCCAGCAGCTTGGAGACTAGCGGGAGTTCAGATACGCAGTATTTT.

This chain links TRBV28 with TRBJ2-3, with 14 bases matching TRBD2. CDR1 and CDR2 from the germline V gene are MDHEN and SYDVKM. This CDR3 contains 17 residues. Trimming cost V 6 bases and J 2 bases; bases outside gene matches: 7. CDR3 region: CASSSGLAGVNTDTQYF. In DNA form, the CDR3 reads TGTGCCAGCAGCTCGGGACTAGCGGGAGTCAACACAGATACGCAGTATTTT.

The chain joins TRBV28 to TRBJ2-1; 7 bases agree with TRBD1. Germline V gene lookup returns CDR1 MDHEN and CDR2 SYDVKM. The length of the CDR3 is 13 residues. Trimming took 6 bases from V and 5 from J; bases not matched to a gene: 4. The CDR3 coding sequence is TGTGCCAGCAGACAAGGGACAGACAATGAGCAGTTCTTC. Its translation is CASRQGTDNEQFF. Using reference TRBV28 and TRBJ2-1 for the parts outside the CDR3, the full variable domain is DVKVTQSSRYLVKRTGEKVFLECVQDMDHENMFWYRQDPGLGLRLIYFSYDVKMKEKGDIPEGYSVSREKKERFSLILESASTNQTSMYLCASRQGTDNEQFFGPGTRLTVL.

The chain joins TRBV27 to TRBJ2-7, with 7 bases fitting TRBD2. V lost 5 bases to trimming and J lost 7 bases; unmatched junction nucleotides: 11. Germline V gene lookup returns CDR1 MNHEY and CDR2 SMNVEV (reference sequence). This CDR3 is 14 amino acids long. This CDR3 reads CASSPERDILEQYF. Written as DNA, the CDR3 is TGTGCCAGCAGTCCCGAGCGGGATATTTTGGAGCAGTACTTC.

The V gene is TRBV2, the J gene TRBJ2-5; 10 positions match TRBD2. The last part of the DNA fits TRBJ2-7 better; the J call may be wrong. The germline CDR1 and CDR2 sequences are SNHLY and FYNNEI. The CDR3 covers 14 residues. The CDR3 coding sequence is TGTGCCAGCAGCCTAGCGGGAGAGGACTACGAGCAGTACTTC. It is translated as CASSLAGEDYEQYF.

This clone was seen a few times. The gene calls are TRBV28 and TRBJ2-5; 11 bases match TRBD2. This CDR3 has 16 amino acids. Germline V gene lookup returns CDR1 MDHEN and CDR2 SYDVKM. V lost 3 bases, J lost 5 bases, and 8 bases stayed unmatched. The CDR3: CASSFPLAGGDETQYF. In DNA form, the CDR3 reads TGTGCCAGCAGTTTCCCTCTAGCGGGAGGTGACGAGACCCAGTACTTC.

The CDR3: CASSLDYNQETQYF. As DNA, the CDR3 is TGTGCCAGCAGCTTAGACTATAACCAAGAGACCCAGTACTTC. The chain uses TRBV7-3 and TRBJ2-5, with D possibly matching TRBD2 (5 bases). The CDR3 is 14 residues long. The V end was cut by 2 bases, the J end by 0 bases, with 7 bases between. Germline CDR1 and CDR2: SGHTA and FQGTGA.

CDR3 sequence: CASSSTGGDGYTF. Written as DNA, the CDR3 is TGTGCCAGCAGTTCCACAGGGGGCGATGGCTACACCTTC. This chain uses TRBV6-5 with TRBJ1-2; 9 bases agree with TRBD1. CDR1 and CDR2 from the germline V gene are MNHEY and SVGAGI. This CDR3 contains 13 residues. The ends lost 4 bases at V and 6 bases at J; junction bases unmatched: 3.

V and J are TRBV28 and TRBJ1-5; no clear D gene. The CDR3 length is 11 residues. Trimming stripped 7 bases from V and 1 base from J, with 2 bases between. From germline, CDR1 is MDHEN and CDR2 SYDVKM. The CDR3 sequence is CASTSNQPQHF. As DNA, the CDR3 is TGTGCCAGCACAAGCAATCAGCCCCAGCATTTT.

The rearrangement joins TRBV6-1 to TRBJ1-4; D gene uncertain. Germline values: CDR1 MNHNS, CDR2 SASEGT. Trimming stripped 6 bases from V and 5 bases from J, with 10 bases between. This CDR3 spans 13 amino acids. The CDR3 reads CASRDDINEKLFF. The CDR3 DNA reads TGTGCCAGCAGAGACGACATCAATGAAAAACTGTTTTTT.

The chain joins TRBV9 to TRBJ2-3, with 7 bases identical to TRBD1. The CDR3 is made up of 16 amino acids. Trimming took 3 bases from V and 1 from J; bases not matched to a gene: 8. CDR1 and CDR2 from the germline V gene are SGDLS and YYNGEE. The CDR3 nucleotides are TGTGCCAGCAGCGACACAGGGGACGGCCGCACAGATACGCAGTATTTT. This codes for CASSDTGDGRTDTQYF.

The chain couples TRBV6-1 to TRBJ1-2; D possibly corresponds to TRBD1 (6 bases). The germline V gene encodes CDR1 MNHNS and CDR2 SASEGT. Trimming removed 11 bases at V and 4 bases at J, with 17 bases between. The CDR3 length is 13 residues. DNA for the CDR3: TGTGCCTGCCGAGTCGGACAGATCTATGGCTACACCTTC. It translates to CACRVGQIYGYTF.

This chain uses TRBV5-5 with TRBJ1-5; D is ambiguous. CDR1 and CDR2 from the germline V gene are SGHKS and YYEKEE (reference sequence). Trimming stripped 2 bases from V and 4 bases from J, with 16 bases between. CDR3 length: 16 amino acids. The CDR3 DNA is TGTGCCAGCAGCTTTGAGTCCGGGATTCCAAATCAGCCCCAGCATTTT. This gives the protein CASSFESGIPNQPQHF.

The CDR3 loop is CASSQVAGNTGELFF. The CDR3 DNA sequence: TGCGCCAGCAGCCAAGTAGCGGGGAACACCGGGGAGCTGTTTTTT. J is TRBJ2-2 and V is TRBV4-3, with 7 bases fitting TRBD2. The V gene end was trimmed by 1 base and the J gene end by 1 base; junction bases not matched to a gene: 0. Germline assignment: CDR1 LGHNA and CDR2 YSLEER. The CDR3 loop spans 15 amino acids.